This T cell receptor beta chain was retrieved from a study of T cell repertoires in cytomegalovirus infection. Whole-study context: Public TCR beta signatures marked donors with CMV infection and the matching HLA.

This clonotype was observed a handful of times. Its specificity is unknown. TCRdb redid the calling of the reads with MiXCR, one entry per CDR3 protein. The sample records about 920,000 distinct CDR3 sequences, roughly 31% being singletons. The CDR3 runs to 14 residues. Germline lookup yields CDR1 MNHNS and CDR2 SASEGT. Trimming shortened V by 7 bases and J by 6 bases, and 17 bases separated the two germline ends. The sequence derives from a human donor in good health (CMV status not recorded). Some clones in this sample may be carry-over from other donors' samples. The rearrangement links TRBV6-1 to TRBJ2-3; D tentatively reads TRBD1 or TRBD2 (5 bases each). The source was cultured CD8+ T cells from PBMCs, collected from culture after CMV antigen stimulation. The chain's CDR3 is CASKFGGRRDTQYF. CDR3 DNA: TGTGCCAGCAAGTTTGGGGGACGACGGGATACGCAGTATTTT.